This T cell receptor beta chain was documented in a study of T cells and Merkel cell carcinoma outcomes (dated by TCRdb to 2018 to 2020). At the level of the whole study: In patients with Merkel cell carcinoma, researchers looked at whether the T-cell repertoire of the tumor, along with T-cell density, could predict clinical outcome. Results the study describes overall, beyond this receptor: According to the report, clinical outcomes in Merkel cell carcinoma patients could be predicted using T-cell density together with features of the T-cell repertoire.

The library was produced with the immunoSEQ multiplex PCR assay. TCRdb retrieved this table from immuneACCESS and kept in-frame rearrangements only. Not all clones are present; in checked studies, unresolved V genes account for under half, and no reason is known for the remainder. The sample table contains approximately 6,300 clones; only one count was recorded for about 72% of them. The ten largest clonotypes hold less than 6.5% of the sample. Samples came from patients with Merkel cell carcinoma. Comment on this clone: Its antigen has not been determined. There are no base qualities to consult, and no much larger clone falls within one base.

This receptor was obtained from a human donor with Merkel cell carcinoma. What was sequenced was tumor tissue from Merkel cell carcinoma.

The DNA sequence reads TGTGCCAGCAGCCAAGTGGGCTGGGGGGAGCAGTACTTC. Its translation reads: CASSQVGWGEQYF. The sequence links TRBV4-2 to TRBJ2-7; the D gene is possibly TRBD1 or TRBD2, each agreeing over 5 bases. CDR1 and CDR2 (LGHNA, YNFKEQ) derive from the germline V gene. From cysteine to phenylalanine, the CDR3 is 13 amino acids long. Only the CDR3 portion is preserved as DNA: 39 bases, with reading frame beginning at the first base. The trim is 1 base for V and 7 bases for J, with a gap of 11 bases between the germline ends.